This T cell receptor (beta chain) was found in a study of blood T cell repertoires in COVID-19. Study-level information: Donors in the United States, Italy and Spain gave samples during acute or convalescent COVID-19. T cells, B-cell-depleted T cells, or PBMCs provided the cDNA or gDNA that served as material.

The length of the CDR3 is 15 residues. The germline V gene encodes CDR1 MNHEY and CDR2 SMNVEV (reference sequence). Trimming removed 5 bases from V and 7 bases from J; junction bases left unmatched: 6. Authors' analysis steps: Estimation of nucleated cell counts relied on the amplification of reference gene primers. Here immunoSEQ multiplex PCR was the method, and the copy in TCRdb shows in-frame clones only, minus some. V and J calls plus clone size are reproduced from that table; the DNA served to infer D and trimming. Of about 43,000 clones listed, more than 75% were seen once; the top ten hold nearly 5%.

V usage is TRBV27 and J usage is TRBJ1-6, with 9 bases fitting TRBD1. This clonotype was obtained from a human donor in a cohort sampled during active COVID-19. Sequencing was done on a sample of peripheral blood. In DNA form, the CDR3 reads TGTGCCAGCAGTGCACCCGGGACAGGGAATTCACCCCTCCACTTT. Protein: CASSAPGTGNSPLHF.